These T cell receptor beta chains were read from a single sample in a study of cytomegalovirus exposure and HLA in healthy donors. Libraries were prepared by immunoSEQ multiplex PCR; TCRdb keeps only in-frame clonotypes and omits some of them. The sample holds 150,000 to 200,000 clones, about 72% seen once. Sequences were obtained from PBMCs. The receptors here all came from a man between 50 and 59 years old in good health and CMV-seropositive. CDR3s include the opening cysteine and the closing phenylalanine or tryptophan. Fields, in order: J gene, D gene, clone size, V gene, CDR3 DNA, CDR3 protein. The D gene is left open where the match is weak. Some rows mark clone size as missing; the rest say once, few, many or name a class of expanded clone.

TRBJ2-3 | TRBD1 | NA | TRBV2 | TGTGCCAGCAGTGAAATGGGACAGAAGACAGACACGCAGTATTTT | CASSEMGQKTDTQYF
TRBJ1-4 | NA | once | TRBV5-5 | TGTGCCAGCAATGGCATTAATAATGAAAAACTGTTTTTT | CASNGINNEKLFF
TRBJ2-1 | NA | NA | TRBV7-2 | TGTGCCAGCAGCTTAGATCTAGCTCTGTACAATGAGCAGTTCTTC | CASSLDLALYNEQFF
TRBJ2-5 | NA | NA | TRBV5-1 | TGCGCCAGCAGCACACAAGAGACCCAGTACTTC | CASSTQETQYF
TRBJ1-6 | TRBD1 | NA | TRBV11-2 | TGTGCCAGCAGCGGGACAGGGGGCTATAATTCACCCCTCCACTTT | CASSGTGGYNSPLHF
TRBJ1-1 | NA | few | TRBV18 | TGTGCCAGCTCCCAGACGGGAAACTCGAACACTGAAGCTTTCTTT | CASSQTGNSNTEAFF
TRBJ1-2 | TRBD1 | NA | TRBV29-1 | TGCAGCGTCCCCGGGACAGGGCTTCCCTCCTATGGCTACACCTTC | CSVPGTGLPSYGYTF
TRBJ1-5 | NA | NA | TRBV7-2 | TGTGCCAGCAGCCCCGACAGCGAAAATCAGCCCCAGCATTTT | CASSPDSENQPQHF
TRBJ2-1 | NA | NA | TRBV27 | TGTGCCAGCAGTCTTGGGGCTCCCCACAATGAGCAGTTCTTC | CASSLGAPHNEQFF
TRBJ1-2 | TRBD1 | NA | TRBV7-2 | TGTGCCAGCAGCCTAGGGGGACAGGGGAGCGGGGGCTACACCTTC | CASSLGGQGSGGYTF
TRBJ2-2 | NA | once | TRBV10-2 | TGCGCCAGCAGTAAACAGTACACCGGGGAGCTGTTTTTT | CASSKQYTGELFF
TRBJ2-1 | TRBD1 | few | TRBV6-4 | TGTGCCAGCAGTGACTCCCCCGGGACAGGGGGCAGTGAGCAGTTCTTC | CASSDSPGTGGSEQFF
TRBJ1-2 | NA | NA | TRBV4-3 | TGCGCCAGCAGCCAAGATCCCGAGGGCCTCTATGGCTACACCTTC | CASSQDPEGLYGYTF
TRBJ2-3 | NA | NA | TRBV10-1 | TGCGCCAGCAGTGATTCGGCGGTTAGCACAGATACGCAGTATTTT | CASSDSAVSTDTQYF
TRBJ2-5 | TRBD2 | NA | TRBV19 | TGTGCCAGTAGCCGATGGACTAGCGGGGGGCAAGGGACCCAGTACTTC | CASSRWTSGGQGTQYF
TRBJ2-1 | NA | NA | TRBV21-1 | TGTGCCAGCAGGGGGATAACGCCGGGACTACAATACAATGAGCAGTTCTTC | CASRGITPGLQYNEQFF
TRBJ1-5 | NA | once | TRBV6-5 | TGTGCCAGCAGTCCGCACAGGCTTAATCAGCCCCAGCATTTT | CASSPHRLNQPQHF
TRBJ1-6 | TRBD1 | NA | TRBV7-2 | TGTGCCAGCAGGTGGGACAGGGCGACCGGGTCACCCCTCCACTTT | CASRWDRATGSPLHF
TRBJ1-1 | NA | few | TRBV15 | TGTGCCACCAGCAGAGATCGGGGGTGGCGGACGTGGGGGAACACTGAAGCTTTCTTT | CATSRDRGWRTWGNTEAFF
TRBJ2-3 | TRBD2 | NA | TRBV6-5 | TGTGCCAGCAGTCTCGGGACTAGCGGGGCGACGCAGTATTTT | CASSLGTSGATQYF
TRBJ1-6 | NA | NA | TRBV28 | TGTGCCAGCAGTTTACGCAGCTCCTATAATTCACCCCTCCACTTT | CASSLRSSYNSPLHF
TRBJ2-7 | TRBD1 | NA | TRBV30 | TGTGCCTGGAGTCTGGGACAGGGAAGCTCCTACGAGCAGTACTTC | CAWSLGQGSSYEQYF
TRBJ2-7 | TRBD1 | NA | TRBV29-1 | TGCAGCGTTGACGGGGACAGCCCTTCGGGGCGCGAGCAGTACTTC | CSVDGDSPSGREQYF
TRBJ1-1 | NA | NA | TRBV5-6 | TGTGCCAGCAGCTTGCTCTCGGGGGGCGAGACTGAAGCTTTCTTT | CASSLLSGGETEAFF
TRBJ1-5 | TRBD1 | NA | TRBV7-9 | TGTGCCAGCAGCCAGGGGACAGGGGGCAATCAGCCCCAGCATTTT | CASSQGTGGNQPQHF
TRBJ1-5 | TRBD1 | NA | TRBV11-2 | TGTGCCAGCAGCTTAGAGGTAGGGGGCCAGCCCCAGCATTTT | CASSLEVGGQPQHF
TRBJ2-3 | TRBD1 | NA | TRBV27 | TGTGCCAGCGGACAGGGAACAGATACGCAGTATTTT | CASGQGTDTQYF
TRBJ2-1 | NA | NA | TRBV5-1 | TGCGCCAGCAGCTTGGCAGGGTCCGTATTCCCCGGGAATGAGCAGTTCTTC | CASSLAGSVFPGNEQFF
TRBJ2-2 | TRBD2 | NA | TRBV4-3 | TGCGCCAGCAGCCTTCAACACCAAAGACTAGCGGGGGTAAACACCGGGGAGCTGTTTTTT | CASSLQHQRLAGVNTGELFF
TRBJ1-5 | NA | NA | TRBV29-1 | TGCAGCGTTGGGGCGACAGTTACTCAGCCCCAGCATTTT | CSVGATVTQPQHF
TRBJ2-7 | NA | NA | TRBV4-1 | TGCGCCAGCAGCCAATCATCGGACAGAACCTACGAGCAGTACTTC | CASSQSSDRTYEQYF
TRBJ1-2 | NA | NA | TRBV4-1 | TGCGCCAGCAGCCAAGGTCCCCAGTTAAACTATGGCTACACCTTC | CASSQGPQLNYGYTF
TRBJ1-1 | NA | few | TRBV5-4 | TGTGCCAGCAGCCCGCGGACAGCCTGGAACACTGAAGCTTTCTTT | CASSPRTAWNTEAFF
TRBJ2-3 | NA | NA | TRBV10-3 | TGTGCCCTCGGGGATCCGACAGATACGCAGTATTTT | CALGDPTDTQYF
TRBJ1-2 | NA | once | TRBV4-3 | TGCGCCAGCAGCCAAGAAGGATATTGGCGGGGTTTCCCTGGCTACACCTTC | CASSQEGYWRGFPGYTF
TRBJ2-7 | NA | NA | TRBV7-6 | TGTGCCAGCGCCTCGGAGGGGGGGCCGGTAGTCTACGAGCAGTACTTC | CASASEGGPVVYEQYF
TRBJ1-5 | NA | NA | TRBV19 | TGTGCCAGTAGTATGCAGTTGGTTGCTCAGCCCCAGCATTTT | CASSMQLVAQPQHF
TRBJ2-5 | TRBD2 | NA | TRBV5-1 | TGCGCCAGCAGCATACGGACTAGCGGGGATCAAGAGACCCAGTACTTC | CASSIRTSGDQETQYF
TRBJ1-5 | NA | NA | TRBV2 | TGTGCCAGCGGTATGGCAGGGGGCAATCAGCCCCAGCATTTT | CASGMAGGNQPQHF
TRBJ2-5 | NA | once | TRBV7-9 | TGTGCCAGCAGGCCCTCTAGTGGGCAAGAGACCCAGTACTTC | CASRPSSGQETQYF
TRBJ2-7 | NA | NA | TRBV29-1 | TGCAGCGGCTTGGGCCTTGAGACCTACGAGCAGTACTTC | CSGLGLETYEQYF
TRBJ1-1 | NA | few | TRBV6-5 | TGTGCCAGCAGTTTACAGGGTCGCACTGAAGCTTTCTTT | CASSLQGRTEAFF
TRBJ2-1 | NA | once | TRBV9 | TGTGCCAGCAGCGTAGTTTTCGAGGGCAGGGAGCAGTTCTTC | CASSVVFEGREQFF